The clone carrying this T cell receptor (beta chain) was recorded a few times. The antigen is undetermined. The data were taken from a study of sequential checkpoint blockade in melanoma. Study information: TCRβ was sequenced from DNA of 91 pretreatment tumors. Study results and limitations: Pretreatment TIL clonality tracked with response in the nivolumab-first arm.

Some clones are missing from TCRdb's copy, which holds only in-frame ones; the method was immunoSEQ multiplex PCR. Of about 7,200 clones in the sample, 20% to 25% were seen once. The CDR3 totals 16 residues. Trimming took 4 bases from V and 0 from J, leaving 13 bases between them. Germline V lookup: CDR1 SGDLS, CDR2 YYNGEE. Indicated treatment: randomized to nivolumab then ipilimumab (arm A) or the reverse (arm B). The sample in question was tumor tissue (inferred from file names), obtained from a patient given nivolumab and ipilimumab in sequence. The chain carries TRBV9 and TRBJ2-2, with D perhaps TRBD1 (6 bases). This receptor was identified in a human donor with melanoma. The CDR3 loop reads CASSTTGRPNTGELFF. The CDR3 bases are TGTGCCAGCAGCACTACAGGGCGTCCGAACACCGGGGAGCTGTTTTTT.